Listed below are T cell receptor beta chains from one sample, sequenced in a study of blood T cell repertoires in COVID-19. Assay used: immunoSEQ multiplex PCR; TCRdb lists only in-frame clones, some missing. The data hold some 390,000 clones, with roughly 89% observed a single time. Sequencing input: PBMCs or T cells enriched from blood (not recorded which). Receptor source: a woman aged 25 to 39 who had recovered from COVID-19. Both conserved end residues are part of each CDR3. A D gene is named only where the DNA matches it firmly. Clone sizes are given selectively: once, few, many, or a class where the clone is expanded.

cdr3_aa: CASGLPWIQPSRNTEAFF; cdr3_nt: TGTGCTAGTGGTTTGCCTTGGATACAGCCCTCGAGGAACACTGAAGCTTTCTTT; clone_size: NA; v_call: TRBV12-5; j_call: TRBJ1-1; d_call: NA
cdr3_aa: CASSRSESPNQPQHF; cdr3_nt: TGTGCCAGCAGCCGGTCGGAGTCCCCCAATCAGCCCCAGCATTTT; clone_size: NA; v_call: TRBV2; j_call: TRBJ1-5; d_call: NA
cdr3_aa: CSVEDRSFQGTQYF; cdr3_nt: TGCAGCGTTGAAGATCGTAGCTTCCAGGGGACCCAGTACTTC; clone_size: NA; v_call: TRBV29-1; j_call: TRBJ2-5; d_call: NA
cdr3_aa: CASSPQGPGGTEAFF; cdr3_nt: TGTGCCAGCTCACCTCAGGGACCGGGAGGGACTGAAGCTTTCTTT; clone_size: NA; v_call: TRBV18; j_call: TRBJ1-1; d_call: NA
cdr3_aa: CASSLRSHTDTQYF; cdr3_nt: TGTGCCAGCAGCCTCAGGTCACACACAGATACGCAGTATTTT; clone_size: NA; v_call: TRBV7-8; j_call: TRBJ2-3; d_call: NA
cdr3_aa: CASSHRGQETQYF; cdr3_nt: TGTGCCAGCAGTCACAGGGGTCAAGAGACCCAGTACTTC; clone_size: many; v_call: TRBV27; j_call: TRBJ2-5; d_call: TRBD1
cdr3_aa: CASSLMYGTEAFF; cdr3_nt: TGTGCCAGCAGTTTAATGTACGGCACTGAAGCTTTCTTT; clone_size: NA; v_call: TRBV12-3/TRBV12-4; j_call: TRBJ1-1; d_call: NA
cdr3_aa: CASSLADLGGGGYTF; cdr3_nt: TGTGCCAGCAGCTTAGCGGATTTAGGGGGCGGTGGCTACACCTTC; clone_size: NA; v_call: TRBV7-2; j_call: TRBJ1-2; d_call: TRBD1
cdr3_aa: CASSFPGTEAFF; cdr3_nt: TGTGCCAGCAGCTTCCCCGGGACTGAAGCTTTCTTT; clone_size: NA; v_call: TRBV7-6; j_call: TRBJ1-1; d_call: NA
cdr3_aa: CASSSGQALSTEAFF; cdr3_nt: TGTGCCAGCAGTTCGGGACAGGCGCTCTCCACTGAAGCTTTCTTT; clone_size: few; v_call: TRBV28; j_call: TRBJ1-1; d_call: TRBD1
cdr3_aa: CASSIRQGDSNQPQHF; cdr3_nt: TGCGCCAGCAGCATACGACAGGGAGATAGCAATCAGCCCCAGCATTTT; clone_size: once; v_call: TRBV5-1; j_call: TRBJ1-5; d_call: TRBD1
cdr3_aa: CASSLLAGEYEQYF; cdr3_nt: TGTGCCAGCAGCCTTCTAGCGGGAGAATACGAGCAGTACTTC; clone_size: few; v_call: TRBV7-2; j_call: TRBJ2-7; d_call: TRBD2
cdr3_aa: CASRPGAFSGNTIYF; cdr3_nt: TGTGCCAGCAGACCCGGTGCGTTCTCTGGAAACACCATATATTTT; clone_size: once; v_call: TRBV6-5; j_call: TRBJ1-3; d_call: NA
cdr3_aa: CASSQQGQGMAQPQHF; cdr3_nt: TGTGCCAGTAGTCAACAGGGACAGGGGATGGCTCAGCCCCAGCATTTT; clone_size: NA; v_call: TRBV19; j_call: TRBJ1-5; d_call: TRBD1
cdr3_aa: CASSFGRTGKAFF; cdr3_nt: TGTGCCAGCAGCTTCGGAAGGACAGGGAAAGCTTTCTTT; clone_size: NA; v_call: TRBV27; j_call: TRBJ1-1; d_call: TRBD1
cdr3_aa: CASSLGQGDGYTF; cdr3_nt: TGCGCCAGCAGCTTGGGACAGGGCGATGGCTACACCTTC; clone_size: NA; v_call: TRBV5-1; j_call: TRBJ1-2; d_call: TRBD1
cdr3_aa: CASSLPGTSQNEQYF; cdr3_nt: TGTGCCAGCAGCCTCCCCGGGACTAGCCAGAACGAGCAGTACTTC; clone_size: NA; v_call: TRBV2; j_call: TRBJ2-7; d_call: TRBD2
cdr3_aa: CASSLGDRGAYYGYTF; cdr3_nt: TGTGCCAGCAGCCTCGGGGACAGGGGCGCATACTATGGCTACACCTTC; clone_size: NA; v_call: TRBV7-9; j_call: TRBJ1-2; d_call: TRBD1
cdr3_aa: CASLALNTEAFF; cdr3_nt: TGTGCCAGCTTAGCTCTTAACACTGAAGCTTTCTTT; clone_size: NA; v_call: TRBV6-5; j_call: TRBJ1-1; d_call: NA
cdr3_aa: CASSWLADSGELFF; cdr3_nt: TGTGCCAGCAGCTGGCTGGCCGACTCCGGGGAGCTGTTTTTT; clone_size: NA; v_call: TRBV5-4; j_call: TRBJ2-2; d_call: NA
cdr3_aa: CASSQRDRAYYGYTF; cdr3_nt: TGTGCCAGCAGCCAGAGGGACAGGGCTTACTATGGCTACACCTTC; clone_size: NA; v_call: TRBV3-1/TRBV3-2; j_call: TRBJ1-2; d_call: TRBD1
cdr3_aa: CASSFRGRKNTEAFF; cdr3_nt: TGTGCCAGCAGCTTCAGGGGCCGGAAGAACACTGAAGCTTTCTTT; clone_size: NA; v_call: TRBV7-2; j_call: TRBJ1-1; d_call: NA
cdr3_aa: CASSHSSYEQYF; cdr3_nt: TGTGCCAGCAGCCATAGCTCCTACGAGCAGTACTTC; clone_size: once; v_call: TRBV3-1/TRBV3-2; j_call: TRBJ2-7; d_call: NA
cdr3_aa: CASSPSTGLHSTDTQYF; cdr3_nt: TGTGCCAGCAGCCCGTCGACAGGGCTCCATAGCACAGATACGCAGTATTTT; clone_size: once; v_call: TRBV7-8; j_call: TRBJ2-3; d_call: TRBD1
cdr3_aa: CASSPAGSGNTEAFF; cdr3_nt: TGTGCCAGCTCACCGGCGGGGTCTGGGAACACTGAAGCTTTCTTT; clone_size: few; v_call: TRBV18; j_call: TRBJ1-1; d_call: NA
cdr3_aa: CASSPFGDYEQYF; cdr3_nt: TGTGCCAGCTCACCATTCGGGGACTACGAGCAGTACTTC; clone_size: NA; v_call: TRBV18; j_call: TRBJ2-7; d_call: NA
cdr3_aa: CASSRRQARTDTQYF; cdr3_nt: TGTGCCAGCAGCCGCCGGCAGGCGCGCACAGATACGCAGTATTTT; clone_size: NA; v_call: TRBV7-9; j_call: TRBJ2-3; d_call: NA
cdr3_aa: CASSNSGPQHF; cdr3_nt: TGTGCCAGTAGTAACTCGGGGCCCCAGCATTTT; clone_size: NA; v_call: TRBV19; j_call: TRBJ1-5; d_call: NA
cdr3_aa: CASRQVPSYEQYF; cdr3_nt: TGTGCCAGCAGACAGGTGCCCTCCTACGAGCAGTACTTC; clone_size: NA; v_call: TRBV7-2; j_call: TRBJ2-7; d_call: NA
cdr3_aa: CASTISGAGLFSYNEQFF; cdr3_nt: TGTGCCAGTACCATTAGCGGGGCCGGCCTCTTCTCTTACAATGAGCAGTTCTTC; clone_size: NA; v_call: TRBV19; j_call: TRBJ2-1; d_call: TRBD2
cdr3_aa: CASSQESIPGELFF; cdr3_nt: TGCGCCAGCAGCCAAGAAAGCATTCCCGGGGAGCTGTTTTTT; clone_size: NA; v_call: TRBV4-3; j_call: TRBJ2-2; d_call: NA
cdr3_aa: CASFGTPDTQYF; cdr3_nt: TGTGCCAGCTTCGGGACTCCAGATACGCAGTATTTT; clone_size: NA; v_call: TRBV12-3/TRBV12-4; j_call: TRBJ2-3; d_call: NA
cdr3_aa: CAISESGTGGTEAFF; cdr3_nt: TGTGCCATCAGTGAGTCGGGGACAGGGGGCACTGAAGCTTTCTTT; clone_size: NA; v_call: TRBV10-3; j_call: TRBJ1-1; d_call: TRBD1
cdr3_aa: CASSLEGGGSPLHF; cdr3_nt: TGTGCCAGCAGCTTAGAAGGGGGTGGATCACCCCTCCACTTT; clone_size: NA; v_call: TRBV7-9; j_call: TRBJ1-6; d_call: NA
cdr3_aa: CASSVDWLAVPNEQFF; cdr3_nt: TGTGCCAGCAGCGTAGACTGGTTAGCGGTCCCCAATGAGCAGTTCTTC; clone_size: NA; v_call: TRBV9; j_call: TRBJ2-1; d_call: NA
cdr3_aa: CASRARQTSYEQYF; cdr3_nt: TGTGCCAGTAGGGCTCGACAGACTTCCTACGAGCAGTACTTC; clone_size: NA; v_call: TRBV19; j_call: TRBJ2-7; d_call: NA
cdr3_aa: CSASAGWKEAFF; cdr3_nt: TGCAGTGCTAGTGCCGGGTGGAAGGAAGCTTTCTTT; clone_size: NA; v_call: TRBV20-1; j_call: TRBJ1-1; d_call: NA
cdr3_aa: CASSPLAGGSGANVLTF; cdr3_nt: TGTGCCAGCAGCCCACTAGCGGGGGGTTCTGGGGCCAACGTCCTGACTTTC; clone_size: NA; v_call: TRBV7-6; j_call: TRBJ2-6; d_call: TRBD2
cdr3_aa: CASASLATNEKLFF; cdr3_nt: TGTGCTAGTGCCTCCCTTGCAACTAATGAAAAACTGTTTTTT; clone_size: NA; v_call: TRBV12-5; j_call: TRBJ1-4; d_call: NA
cdr3_aa: CASTVDRVLGYTF; cdr3_nt: TGTGCCAGCACCGTCGACAGGGTGTTGGGCTACACCTTC; clone_size: NA; v_call: TRBV5-5; j_call: TRBJ1-2; d_call: TRBD1
cdr3_aa: CASSIRQVKNTEAFF; cdr3_nt: TGCGCCAGCAGCATTCGACAGGTGAAGAACACTGAAGCTTTCTTT; clone_size: NA; v_call: TRBV10-1; j_call: TRBJ1-1; d_call: NA
cdr3_aa: CASSPGRRSTNEKLFF; cdr3_nt: TGTGCCAGCAGCCCGGGAAGGAGGTCAACTAATGAAAAACTGTTTTTT; clone_size: NA; v_call: TRBV2; j_call: TRBJ1-4; d_call: NA
cdr3_aa: CASSLDRGHGYTF; cdr3_nt: TGTGCCAGCAGCTTAGACAGGGGACATGGCTACACCTTC; clone_size: NA; v_call: TRBV7-8; j_call: TRBJ1-2; d_call: TRBD1
cdr3_aa: CASSRLTNTGELFF; cdr3_nt: TGTGCCAGCAGCCGACTAACGAACACCGGGGAGCTGTTTTTT; clone_size: NA; v_call: TRBV28; j_call: TRBJ2-2; d_call: NA
cdr3_aa: CASSFRYRGLNTEAFF; cdr3_nt: TGTGCCAGCAGTTTCCGCTACAGGGGCCTGAACACTGAAGCTTTCTTT; clone_size: NA; v_call: TRBV27; j_call: TRBJ1-1; d_call: TRBD1
cdr3_aa: CASSQETTYGELFF; cdr3_nt: TGCGCCAGCAGCCAAGAGACAACCTACGGGGAGCTGTTTTTT; clone_size: NA; v_call: TRBV4-3; j_call: TRBJ2-2; d_call: NA
cdr3_aa: CASSLTATNEKLFF; cdr3_nt: TGTGCCAGCAGCTTAACTGCAACTAATGAAAAACTGTTTTTT; clone_size: NA; v_call: TRBV13; j_call: TRBJ1-4; d_call: NA
cdr3_aa: CASGATSTDTQYF; cdr3_nt: TGTGCCAGCGGGGCCACTTCCACAGATACGCAGTATTTT; clone_size: NA; v_call: TRBV6-5; j_call: TRBJ2-3; d_call: NA